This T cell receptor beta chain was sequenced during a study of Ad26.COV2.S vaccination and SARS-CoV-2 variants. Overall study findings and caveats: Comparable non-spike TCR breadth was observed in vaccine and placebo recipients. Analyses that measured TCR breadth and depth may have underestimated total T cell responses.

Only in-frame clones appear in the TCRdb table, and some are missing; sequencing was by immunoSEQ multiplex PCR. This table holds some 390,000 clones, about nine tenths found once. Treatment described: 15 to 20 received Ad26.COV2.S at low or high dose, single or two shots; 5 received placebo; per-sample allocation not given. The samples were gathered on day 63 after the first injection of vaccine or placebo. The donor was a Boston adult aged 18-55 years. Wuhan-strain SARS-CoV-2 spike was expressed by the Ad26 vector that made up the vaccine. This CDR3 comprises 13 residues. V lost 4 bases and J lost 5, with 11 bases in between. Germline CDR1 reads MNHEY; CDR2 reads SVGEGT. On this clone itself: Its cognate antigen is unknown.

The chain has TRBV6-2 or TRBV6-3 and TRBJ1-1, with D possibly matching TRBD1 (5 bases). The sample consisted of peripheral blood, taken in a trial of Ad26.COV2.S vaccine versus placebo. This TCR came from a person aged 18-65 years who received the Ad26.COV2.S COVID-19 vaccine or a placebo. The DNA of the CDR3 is TGTGCCAGCAGTTTGACGGAGGGGACTGAAGCTTTCTTT. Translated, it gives CASSLTEGTEAFF.